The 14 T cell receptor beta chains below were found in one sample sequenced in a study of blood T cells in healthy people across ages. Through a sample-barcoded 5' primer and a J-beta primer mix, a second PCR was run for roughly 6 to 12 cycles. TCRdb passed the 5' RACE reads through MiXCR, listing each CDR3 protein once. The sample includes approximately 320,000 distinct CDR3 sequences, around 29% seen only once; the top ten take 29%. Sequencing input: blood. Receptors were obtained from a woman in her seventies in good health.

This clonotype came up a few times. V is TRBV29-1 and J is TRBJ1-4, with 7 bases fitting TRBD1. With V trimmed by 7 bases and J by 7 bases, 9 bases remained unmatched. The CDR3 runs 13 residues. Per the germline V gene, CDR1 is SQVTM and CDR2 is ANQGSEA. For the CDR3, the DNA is TGCAGCGCGCCGGGACAGCGCTCTGAAAAACTGTTTTTT. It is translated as CSAPGQRSEKLFF.

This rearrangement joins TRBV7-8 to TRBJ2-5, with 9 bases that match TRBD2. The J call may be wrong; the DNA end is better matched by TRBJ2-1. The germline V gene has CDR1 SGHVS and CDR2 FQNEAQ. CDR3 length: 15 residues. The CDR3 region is CASRPRLADNNEQFF. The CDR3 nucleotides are TGTGCCAGCAGACCTAGACTAGCGGACAACAATGAGCAGTTCTTC.

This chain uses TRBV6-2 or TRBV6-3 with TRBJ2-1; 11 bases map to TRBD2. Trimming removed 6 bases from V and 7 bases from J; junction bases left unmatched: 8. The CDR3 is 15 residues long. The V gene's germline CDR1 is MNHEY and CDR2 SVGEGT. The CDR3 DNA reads TGTGCCAGCAGCCCTTACCTAGCGGGAGGAAATGAGCAGTTCTTC. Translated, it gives CASSPYLAGGNEQFF.

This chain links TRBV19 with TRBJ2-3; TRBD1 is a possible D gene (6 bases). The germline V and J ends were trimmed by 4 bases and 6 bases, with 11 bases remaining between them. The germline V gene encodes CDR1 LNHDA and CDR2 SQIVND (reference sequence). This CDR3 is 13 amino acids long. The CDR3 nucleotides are TGTGCCAGTAGTAAAGGGGGTATGGATACGCAGTATTTT. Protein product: CASSKGGMDTQYF. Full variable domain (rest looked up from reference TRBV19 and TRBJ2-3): DGGITQSPKYLFRKEGQNVTLSCEQNLNHDAMYWYRQDPGQGLRLIYYSQIVNDFQKGDIAEGYSVSREKKESFPLTVTSAQKNPTAFYLCASSKGGMDTQYFGPGTRLTVL.

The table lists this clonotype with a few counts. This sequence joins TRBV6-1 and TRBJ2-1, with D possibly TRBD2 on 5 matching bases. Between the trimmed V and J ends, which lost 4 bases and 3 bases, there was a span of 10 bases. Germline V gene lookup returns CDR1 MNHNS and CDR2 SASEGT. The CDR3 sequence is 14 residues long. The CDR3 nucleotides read TGTGCCAGCAGTGGATCACGGGACTACAATGAGCAGTTCTTC. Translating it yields CASSGSRDYNEQFF.

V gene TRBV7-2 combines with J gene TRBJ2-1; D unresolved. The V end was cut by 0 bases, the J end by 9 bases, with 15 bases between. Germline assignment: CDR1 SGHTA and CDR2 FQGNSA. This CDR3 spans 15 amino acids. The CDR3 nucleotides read TGTGCCAGCAGCTTAGCGGCCACCCAACGTTCTGAGCAGTTCTTC. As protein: CASSLAATQRSEQFF.

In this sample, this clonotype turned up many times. This CDR3 reads CASTPGQTTDTQYF. DNA for the CDR3: TGCGCCAGTACTCCGGGACAGACTACAGATACGCAGTATTTT. V gene TRBV5-1 combines with J gene TRBJ2-3; 7 nucleotides match TRBD1. The CDR3 runs to 14 residues. The J segment lost 3 bases and the V segment lost 8 bases, leaving 9 bases of the junction unmatched. Germline assignment: CDR1 SGHRS and CDR2 YFSETQ.

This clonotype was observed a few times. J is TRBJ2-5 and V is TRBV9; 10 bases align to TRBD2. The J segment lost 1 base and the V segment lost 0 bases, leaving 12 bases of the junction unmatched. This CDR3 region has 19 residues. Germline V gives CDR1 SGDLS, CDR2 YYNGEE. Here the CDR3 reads CASSVGPSGSSRSQETQYF. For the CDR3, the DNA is TGTGCCAGCAGCGTAGGTCCTAGCGGGAGCTCCAGGAGCCAAGAGACCCAGTACTTC.

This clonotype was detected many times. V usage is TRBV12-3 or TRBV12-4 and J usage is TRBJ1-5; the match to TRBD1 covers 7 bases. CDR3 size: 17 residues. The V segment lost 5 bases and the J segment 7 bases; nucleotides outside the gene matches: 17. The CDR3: CASSPNRQGDSHQPQHF. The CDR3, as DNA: TGTGCCAGCAGTCCAAATAGACAGGGAGATTCCCACCAGCCCCAGCATTTT.

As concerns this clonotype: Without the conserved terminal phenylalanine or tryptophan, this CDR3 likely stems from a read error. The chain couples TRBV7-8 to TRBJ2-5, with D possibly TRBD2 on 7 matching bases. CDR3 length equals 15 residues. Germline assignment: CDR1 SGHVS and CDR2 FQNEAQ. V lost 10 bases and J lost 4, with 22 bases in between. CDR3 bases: TGTGCCACCGGGGGGCCGAACGTACCGAGAGAGACCCAGTACCTC. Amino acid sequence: CATGGPNVPRETQYL.

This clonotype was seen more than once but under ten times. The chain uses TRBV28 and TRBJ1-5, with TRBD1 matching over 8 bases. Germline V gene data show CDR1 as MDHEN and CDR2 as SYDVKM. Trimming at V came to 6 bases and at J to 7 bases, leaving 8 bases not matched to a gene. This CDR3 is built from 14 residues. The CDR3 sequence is CASRAGTGRQPQHF. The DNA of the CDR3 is TGTGCCAGCAGGGCCGGGACAGGTCGCCAGCCCCAGCATTTT. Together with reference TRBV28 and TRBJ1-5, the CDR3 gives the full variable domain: DVKVTQSSRYLVKRTGEKVFLECVQDMDHENMFWYRQDPGLGLRLIYFSYDVKMKEKGDIPEGYSVSREKKERFSLILESASTNQTSMYLCASRAGTGRQPQHFGDGTRLSIL.

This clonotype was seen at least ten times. Here the CDR3 reads CSVELAQETQYF. In DNA, the CDR3 is TGCAGCGTTGAGTTGGCCCAAGAGACCCAGTACTTC. The chain uses TRBV29-1 and TRBJ2-5; D uncertain. V dropped 3 bases and J dropped 1 base, with 6 bases sitting between them. From germline, CDR1 is SQVTM and CDR2 ANQGSEA. The CDR3 consists of 12 residues.

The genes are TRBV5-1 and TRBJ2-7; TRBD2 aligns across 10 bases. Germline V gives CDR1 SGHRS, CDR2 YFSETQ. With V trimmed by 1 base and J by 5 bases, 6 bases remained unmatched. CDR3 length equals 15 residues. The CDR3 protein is CASSLIPSGSHEQYF. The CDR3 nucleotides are TGCGCCAGCAGCTTGATTCCTAGCGGGAGCCACGAGCAGTACTTC.

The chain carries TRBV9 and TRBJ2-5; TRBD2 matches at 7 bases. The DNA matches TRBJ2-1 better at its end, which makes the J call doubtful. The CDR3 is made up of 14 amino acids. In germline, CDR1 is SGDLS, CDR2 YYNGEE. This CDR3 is CASSAPGGSNEQFF. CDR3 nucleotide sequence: TGTGCCAGCAGCGCGCCTGGCGGGAGCAATGAGCAGTTCTTC.